The 14 T cell receptor beta chains below were found in one sample sequenced in a study of blood T cell repertoires in COVID-19. TCRdb's table, derived via immunoSEQ multiplex PCR, lists solely in-frame clones and lacks some. The table has approximately 170,000 clones, less than 90% seen once. Material: peripheral blood. The receptors were sampled from a man younger than 40 with acute or convalescent COVID-19.

The rearrangement uses TRBV5-5 and TRBJ1-2; unclear D gene. The germline V gene encodes CDR1 SGHKS and CDR2 YYEKEE (reference sequence). This CDR3 spans 13 amino acids. Trimming left V 0 bases short and J 2 bases short, with 5 bases between. The CDR3 coding sequence is TGTGCCAGCAGCTTGGCCGGGAACTATGGCTACACCTTC. Its translation is CASSLAGNYGYTF.

The chain couples TRBV19 to TRBJ2-3; the D is unclear. The length of the CDR3 is 14 residues. The V gene lost 2 bases and the J gene lost 2 bases, with 8 bases spanning the gap. The V gene's germline CDR1 is LNHDA and CDR2 SQIVND (reference sequence). The CDR3 DNA follows: TGTGCCAGTAGTATACGGTCCACCACAGATACGCAGTATTTT. Its translation: CASSIRSTTDTQYF.

This clone was seen a single time. This rearrangement joins TRBV18 to TRBJ1-6; D is unresolved. The germline CDR1 and CDR2 sequences are KGHSH and LQKENI. V lost 2 bases and J 6 bases, leaving 8 bases between the germline ends. The CDR3 length is 14 residues. Written as DNA, the CDR3 is TGTGCCAGCTCACCAGGCCTCCTTAATTCACCCCTCCACTTT. Protein product: CASSPGLLNSPLHF.

This chain connects TRBV2 to TRBJ1-4; weak D call: TRBD1 (6 bases). The CDR3 length is 14 residues. Germline V lookup: CDR1 SNHLY, CDR2 FYNNEI. Trimming stripped 6 bases from V and 8 bases from J, with 16 bases between. In nucleotides, the CDR3 is TGTGCCAGCAGACAAACAGGGACAAGGGAAAAACTGTTTTTT. This gives the protein CASRQTGTREKLFF.

This clone was observed a handful of times. V gene TRBV29-1 combines with J gene TRBJ1-1; TRBD1 aligns across 7 bases. The CDR3 totals 15 residues. Trimming cost V 4 bases and J 0 bases; bases outside gene matches: 8. Germline CDR1 is SQVTM and CDR2 is ANQGSEA. CDR3 amino acids: CSVVLGQHLNTEAFF. The CDR3 DNA follows: TGCAGCGTTGTACTGGGACAGCATTTGAACACTGAAGCTTTCTTT. The whole variable domain, remainder taken from reference TRBV29-1 and TRBJ1-1, is SAVISQKPSRDICQRGTSLTIQCQVDSQVTMMFWYRQQPGQSLTLIATANQGSEATYESGFVIDKFPISRPNLTFSTLTVSNMSPEDSSIYLCSVVLGQHLNTEAFFGQGTRLTVV.

This clone was detected only once. The CDR3 nucleotides are TGTGCCAGCAGCGTGGGCGGGTATAGCTCCTACGAGCAGTACTTC. Translation: CASSVGGYSSYEQYF. The chain has TRBV9 and TRBJ2-7; tentatively, D is TRBD2 (5 bases). Germline lookup yields CDR1 SGDLS and CDR2 YYNGEE. CDR3 length: 15 amino acids. Trimming took 2 bases from V and 0 from J, leaving 12 bases between them.

The genes are TRBV3-1 (or the pseudogene TRBV3-2) and TRBJ1-2, with 9 nucleotides matching TRBD1. The CDR3 spans 14 residues. Trimming took 3 bases from V and 8 from J; bases not matched to a gene: 7. CDR1 is LGHDT, CDR2 YNNKEL, per germline (reference sequence). In DNA, the CDR3 is TGTGCCAGCAGCCAGCCTACAGGGGGCAGGGGCTACACCTTC. Amino acid sequence: CASSQPTGGRGYTF.

This clone was found once. The junction and the germline gene differ at one end; a read error may be behind it. The chain couples TRBV6-5 to TRBJ2-1, with TRBD2 matching over 16 bases. CDR1 MNHEY and CDR2 SVGAGI come from the germline V gene. The CDR3 loop spans 15 amino acids. The CDR3 sequence is CASSPQKGTSGRVVF. CDR3 in DNA: TGTGCCAGCAGTCCTCAGAAAGGGACTAGCGGGAGGGTTGTCTTC.

The V and J genes are TRBV30 and TRBJ2-7; D call uncertain. With 0 bases removed from V and 4 bases from J, the gap between germline ends came to 7 bases. Germline loops: CDR1 GTSNPN, CDR2 SVGIG (reference sequence). The CDR3 contains 12 residues. The CDR3 DNA reads as TGTGCCTGGAGTGTAATCTCTTACGAGCAGTACTTC. Translation: CAWSVISYEQYF.

This clone was seen just once. The CDR3 coding sequence is TGTGCCACCAGGATCCGGGACAGGGGGCTTTACGAGCAGTACTTC. It yields the protein CATRIRDRGLYEQYF. J is TRBJ2-7 and V is TRBV10-3; 12 bases match TRBD1. V lost 10 bases to trimming and J lost 4 bases; unmatched junction nucleotides: 11. The CDR3 totals 15 residues. Germline CDR1 ENHRY, CDR2 SYGVKD.

This sequence joins TRBV28 and TRBJ2-7, with 8 nucleotides matching TRBD2. Trimming removed 5 bases from V and 5 bases from J; junction bases left unmatched: 8. Germline values: CDR1 MDHEN, CDR2 SYDVKM. The CDR3 runs to 14 residues. Here the CDR3 DNA reads TGTGCCAGCAGTACTAGCGGCCCGGTTAACGAGCAGTACTTC. Its protein is CASSTSGPVNEQYF.

The V and J genes are TRBV13 and TRBJ1-1, with D unclear. The CDR3 has 13 amino acids. V was pared by 2 bases and J by 8 bases, with 12 bases between. The germline CDR1 and CDR2 sequences are PRHDT and FYEKMQ (reference sequence). DNA for the CDR3: TGTGCCAGCAGCTTAAGACCCACTATAGAAGCTTTCTTT. Translated: CASSLRPTIEAFF.

The chain is built from TRBV9 and TRBJ1-2; D gene uncertain. The CDR3 spans 16 residues. Germline-derived CDR1 and CDR2 are SGDLS and YYNGEE. Trimming took 0 bases from V and 0 from J, leaving 12 bases between them. The CDR3 sequence: CASSVGLAVSNYGYTF. DNA of the CDR3: TGTGCCAGCAGCGTAGGTCTGGCAGTTTCTAACTATGGCTACACCTTC.

The V call is TRBV4-1, the J call TRBJ1-5; 8 nucleotides align to TRBD1. Unmatched junction bases numbered 6, after V lost 3 bases and J lost 5 bases. CDR1 and CDR2 (germline): MGHRA, YSYEKL. This CDR3 comprises 15 residues. This chain's CDR3 is CASSHADRDDQPQHF. For the CDR3, the DNA is TGCGCCAGCAGCCATGCGGACAGGGACGATCAGCCCCAGCATTTT.